This T cell receptor (beta chain) was obtained from a study of cytomegalovirus exposure and HLA in healthy donors. CDR1 is SEHNR, CDR2 FQNEAQ, per germline (reference sequence). V gave up 4 bases and J gave up 4 bases, with 10 bases separating them. The CDR3 contains 13 residues. Study observations and caveats: TCR beta V- and J-gene trimming was later associated with a missense DCLRE1C variant. Analyses of presence/absence relied on an assumption of roughly uniform sequencing depth across donors.

In the case of this clone: Its matching antigen is unknown.

It was with 60 Vbeta and 13 Jbeta primers that the PCR ran. TCRdb's copy holds only in-frame clones and misses some; the assay was immunoSEQ multiplex PCR. The sample lists some 110,000 clones; 69% were seen once. The sample was PBMCs. This clonotype originated in a man aged 25-45 years in good health and CMV-seronegative. This chain joins TRBV7-9 and TRBJ1-1, with D unclear. CDR3 protein: CASSSRQATEAFF. For the CDR3, the DNA is TGTGCCAGCAGCTCCAGGCAGGCCACTGAAGCTTTCTTT.